Shown below are 14 T cell receptor beta chains from a single sample sequenced in a study of blood T cell repertoires in COVID-19. The assay was immunoSEQ multiplex PCR, and TCRdb's table has in-frame clones only and misses some. The sample includes around 25,000 clones, over 80% of them seen just once. The specimen sequenced was peripheral blood. These receptors were obtained from a man in his 70s with acute or convalescent COVID-19.

V gene TRBV19 combines with J gene TRBJ1-2, with D perhaps matching TRBD1 (5 bases). With 5 bases removed from V and 4 bases from J, the gap between germline ends came to 11 bases. Germline V lookup: CDR1 LNHDA, CDR2 SQIVND (reference sequence). The CDR3 extends over 13 amino acids. The CDR3: CASSLGRVYGYTF. The CDR3 nucleotides read TGTGCCAGTAGTCTGGGCAGGGTCTATGGCTACACCTTC.

The V call is TRBV9, the J call TRBJ1-4; TRBD1 aligns across 7 bases. The germline V gene has CDR1 SGDLS and CDR2 YYNGEE. The V segment lost 0 bases and the J segment 5 bases; nucleotides outside the gene matches: 4. The CDR3 consists of 15 residues. CDR3 nucleotides: TGTGCCAGCAGCGTAGGGGCAGGGGGGAATGAAAAACTGTTTTTT. Protein sequence: CASSVGAGGNEKLFF.

The gene calls are TRBV4-2 and TRBJ1-2, with D possibly being TRBD1 (6 bases). CDR1 is LGHNA and CDR2 is YNFKEQ in the germline V gene. V dropped 0 bases and J dropped 6 bases, with 20 bases sitting between them. The CDR3 spans 17 residues. CDR3 in DNA: TGTGCCAGCAGCCAAGATTGGGGACCCCAGGGGCAAGATGGCTACACCTTC. Translating gives CASSQDWGPQGQDGYTF.

The chain is built from TRBV30 and TRBJ2-1; D is ambiguous. V was pared by 3 bases and J by 8 bases, with 8 bases between. The CDR3 consists of 11 residues. Germline CDR1 is GTSNPN and CDR2 is SVGIG (reference sequence). Written as DNA, the CDR3 is TGTGCCTGGAGGGAGAATCATGAGCAGTTCTTC. Translating it yields CAWRENHEQFF.

J is TRBJ1-6 and V is TRBV5-1, with TRBD1 identical over 7 bases. The CDR3 is made up of 14 amino acids. From germline, CDR1 is SGHRS and CDR2 YFSETQ. Unmatched junction bases numbered 7, after V lost 6 bases and J lost 7 bases. CDR3 amino acids: CASKDGTVNSPLHF. The CDR3 region has the DNA TGCGCCAGCAAGGATGGGACAGTGAATTCACCCCTCCACTTT. Variable domain in full (rest from reference TRBV5-1 and TRBJ1-6): KAGVTQTPRYLIKTRGQQVTLSCSPISGHRSVSWYQQTPGQGLQFLFEYFSETQRNKGNFPGRFSGRQFSNSRSEMNVSTLELGDSALYLCASKDGTVNSPLHFGNGTRLTVT.

The J gene is TRBJ2-1, the V gene TRBV5-8; 8 positions agree with TRBD1. The CDR3 is made up of 16 amino acids. Germline CDR1 SGHTS, CDR2 YDEGEE. J gave up 9 bases and V 0 bases, and 11 bases lay outside the gene matches. The CDR3 region is CASSLVGTGRPSEQFF. CDR3 coding DNA: TGTGCCAGCAGCTTGGTCGGGACAGGCCGACCATCTGAGCAGTTCTTC.

CDR3 bases: TGCAGCGTCGGGGACAGGGATCGCTATGGCTACACCTTC. This translates into CSVGDRDRYGYTF. The chain combines TRBV29-1 with TRBJ1-2; 9 nucleotides match TRBD1. Germline CDR1 SQVTM, CDR2 ANQGSEA. With V trimmed by 6 bases and J by 4 bases, 6 bases remained unmatched. CDR3 size: 13 residues. Combining the CDR3 with reference TRBV29-1 and TRBJ1-2 gives the whole variable domain SAVISQKPSRDICQRGTSLTIQCQVDSQVTMMFWYRQQPGQSLTLIATANQGSEATYESGFVIDKFPISRPNLTFSTLTVSNMSPEDSSIYLCSVGDRDRYGYTFGSGTRLTVV.

In DNA form, the CDR3 reads TGTGCCAGCATCCGGGGGGCGGCAGATACGCAGTATTTT. Residues: CASIRGAADTQYF. The chain has TRBV6-5 and TRBJ2-3, with D maybe TRBD2 (7 bases). The length of the CDR3 is 13 residues. Germline V lookup: CDR1 MNHEY, CDR2 SVGAGI. Between the trimmed V and J ends, which lost 7 bases and 4 bases, there was a span of 12 bases.

V usage is TRBV5-8 and J usage is TRBJ2-7; 8 nucleotides line up with TRBD1. The CDR3 consists of 14 residues. Germline V lookup: CDR1 SGHTS, CDR2 YDEGEE. V shed 5 bases, J shed 3 bases, and the junction held 7 bases outside the gene matches. The CDR3 loop is CASSNGQGGYEQYF. CDR3 nucleotide sequence: TGTGCCAGCAGTAACGGACAGGGAGGCTACGAGCAGTACTTC.

V usage is TRBV28 and J usage is TRBJ1-6; the match to TRBD1 covers 9 bases. Per the germline V gene, CDR1 is MDHEN and CDR2 is SYDVKM. With 6 bases clipped from V and 10 bases from J, the junction kept 19 bases outside the gene matches. The length of the CDR3 is 18 residues. This CDR3 is CASSGGQGPPRKRSPLHF. As DNA, the CDR3 is TGTGCCAGCAGCGGAGGACAGGGGCCCCCTCGGAAGAGGTCACCCCTCCACTTT. The variable domain in full, completed from reference TRBV28 and TRBJ1-6, reads DVKVTQSSRYLVKRTGEKVFLECVQDMDHENMFWYRQDPGLGLRLIYFSYDVKMKEKGDIPEGYSVSREKKERFSLILESASTNQTSMYLCASSGGQGPPRKRSPLHFGNGTRLTVT.

The CDR3 nucleotides are TGCGCCAGCAGCTTGTTTGGCAGGAACACTGAAGCTTTCTTT. Encoded protein: CASSLFGRNTEAFF. The rearrangement joins TRBV5-1 to TRBJ1-1, with D hard to call. This CDR3 region has 14 residues. The ends were cut back, 1 base at V and 1 base at J, with 8 bases in the middle. Germline CDR1 is SGHRS and CDR2 is YFSETQ.

This sequence joins TRBV27 and TRBJ1-6, with 9 bases lining up with TRBD1. The CDR3 length is 14 residues. Trimming cost V 6 bases and J 13 bases; bases outside gene matches: 10. Germline V gene data show CDR1 as MNHEY and CDR2 as SMNVEV (reference sequence). CDR3 nucleotides: TGTGCCAGCAGCTCCGGGACAGGGAGGTTGCCCCTCCACTTT. This encodes CASSSGTGRLPLHF.

The gene calls are TRBV18 and TRBJ1-6, with D uncertain. The germline CDR1 and CDR2 sequences are KGHSH and LQKENI. V lost 3 bases and J 7 bases, leaving 10 bases between the germline ends. The CDR3 length is 14 residues. CDR3 protein: CASSPASVNSPLHF. CDR3 bases: TGTGCCAGCTCACCGGCCTCCGTGAATTCACCCCTCCACTTT.

This clone has more than one count but fewer than ten. DNA of the CDR3: TGTGCCAGCAGCCAAGACGGGGAGGAAACGCAGTATTTT. This encodes CASSQDGEETQYF. The chain links TRBV3-1 (or the pseudogene TRBV3-2) to TRBJ2-3; possible D gene TRBD2, 6 bases. Germline V gene sequence: CDR1 LGHDT, CDR2 YNNKEL (reference sequence). This CDR3 contains 13 residues. The V gene lost 0 bases and the J gene lost 9 bases, with 10 bases spanning the gap.